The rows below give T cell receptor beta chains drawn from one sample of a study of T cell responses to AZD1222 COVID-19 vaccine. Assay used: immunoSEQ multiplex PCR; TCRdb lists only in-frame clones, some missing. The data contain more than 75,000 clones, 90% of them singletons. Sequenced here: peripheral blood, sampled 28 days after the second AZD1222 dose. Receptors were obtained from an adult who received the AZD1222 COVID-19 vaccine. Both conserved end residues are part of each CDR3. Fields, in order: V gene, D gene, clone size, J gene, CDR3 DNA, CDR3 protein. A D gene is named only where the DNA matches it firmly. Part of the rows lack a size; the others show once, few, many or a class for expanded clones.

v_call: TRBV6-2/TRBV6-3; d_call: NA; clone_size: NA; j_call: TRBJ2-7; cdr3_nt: TGTGCCAGCAGCGAACAGGCGTACGAGCAGTACTTC; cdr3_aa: CASSEQAYEQYF
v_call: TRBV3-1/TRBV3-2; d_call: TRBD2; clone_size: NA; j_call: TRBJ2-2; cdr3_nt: TGTGCCAGCAGCCCAGATGCGAGCGGGGGTTCCGGGGAGCTGTTTTTT; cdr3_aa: CASSPDASGGSGELFF
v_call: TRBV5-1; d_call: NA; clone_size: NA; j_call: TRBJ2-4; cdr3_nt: TGCGCCAGCAGCTTGGCCGGAGGGGGAGCCAAAAACATTCAGTACTTC; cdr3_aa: CASSLAGGGAKNIQYF
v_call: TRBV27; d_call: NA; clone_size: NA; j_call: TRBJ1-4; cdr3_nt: TGTGCCAGCAGTTCACGACGGCTAACGAATGAAAAACTGTTTTTT; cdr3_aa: CASSSRRLTNEKLFF
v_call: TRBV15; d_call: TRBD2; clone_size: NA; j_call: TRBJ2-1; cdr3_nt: TGTGCCACCAGCAGAAAGTCTGCCGGGACTAGCGGGCTCAATGAGCAGTTCTTC; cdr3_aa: CATSRKSAGTSGLNEQFF
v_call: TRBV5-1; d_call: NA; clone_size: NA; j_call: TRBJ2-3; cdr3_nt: TGCGCCAGCAGCTTGCCCAGCACAGATACGCAGTATTTT; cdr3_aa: CASSLPSTDTQYF
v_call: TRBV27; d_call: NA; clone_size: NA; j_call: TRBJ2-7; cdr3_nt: TGTGCCAGCAGTTTTCTCGACTCCCACGAGCAGTACTTC; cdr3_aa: CASSFLDSHEQYF
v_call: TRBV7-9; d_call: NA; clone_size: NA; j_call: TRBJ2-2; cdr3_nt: TGTGCCAGCAGCACGGGGTCCACCGGGGAGCTGTTTTTT; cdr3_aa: CASSTGSTGELFF
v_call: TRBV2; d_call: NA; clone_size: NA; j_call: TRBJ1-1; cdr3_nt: TGTGCCAGCAGTTTCATGGGGGGGTCTGAAGCTTTCTTT; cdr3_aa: CASSFMGGSEAFF
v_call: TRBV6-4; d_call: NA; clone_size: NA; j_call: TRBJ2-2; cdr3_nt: TGTGCCAGCAGTGACTGGGGGACTCCTGGGGAGCTGTTTTTT; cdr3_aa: CASSDWGTPGELFF
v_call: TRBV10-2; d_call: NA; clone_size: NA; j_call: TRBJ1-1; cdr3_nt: TGCGCCAGCAGGAATTCTGAGGCGAACACTGAAGCTTTCTTT; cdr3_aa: CASRNSEANTEAFF
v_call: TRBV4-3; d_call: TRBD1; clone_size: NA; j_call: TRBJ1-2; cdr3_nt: TGCGCCAGCAGCCGCTCGACAGGGGATAACTATGGCTACACCTTC; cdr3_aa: CASSRSTGDNYGYTF
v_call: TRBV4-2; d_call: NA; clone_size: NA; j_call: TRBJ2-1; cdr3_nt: TGTGCCAGCAGCCAAGATCGGGCCGGGGGAGTCGACAATGAGCAGTTCTTC; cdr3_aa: CASSQDRAGGVDNEQFF
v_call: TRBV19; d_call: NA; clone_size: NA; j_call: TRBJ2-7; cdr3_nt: TGTGCCAGTAGCGTCCGGGAAGCCTACGAGCAGTACTTC; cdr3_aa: CASSVREAYEQYF
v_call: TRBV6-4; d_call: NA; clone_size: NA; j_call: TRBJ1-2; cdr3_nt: TGTGCCAGCAGTGACATGCAGGACTATGGCTACACCTTC; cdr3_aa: CASSDMQDYGYTF
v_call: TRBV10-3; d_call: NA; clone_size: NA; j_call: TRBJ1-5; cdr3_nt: TGTGCCATCACGGAGAGGCCTGGGGAAGGGCAGCCCCAGCATTTT; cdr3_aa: CAITERPGEGQPQHF
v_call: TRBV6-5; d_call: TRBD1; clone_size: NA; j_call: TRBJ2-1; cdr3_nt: TGTGCCAGCAGTTATCAGGGACAGGCCTACAATGAGCAGTTCTTC; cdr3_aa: CASSYQGQAYNEQFF
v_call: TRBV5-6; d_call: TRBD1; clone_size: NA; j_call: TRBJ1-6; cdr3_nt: TGTGCCAGCAGCGCTAACCGGGACAGGGAGGATTCACCCCTCCACTTT; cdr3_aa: CASSANRDREDSPLHF
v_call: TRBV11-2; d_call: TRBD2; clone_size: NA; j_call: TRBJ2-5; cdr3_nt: TGTGCCAGCAGCTTAACTCGCGGGAGGGGGGAAAAAGAGACCCAGTACTTC; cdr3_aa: CASSLTRGRGEKETQYF
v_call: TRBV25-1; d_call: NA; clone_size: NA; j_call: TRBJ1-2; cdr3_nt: TGTGCCAGCAGTGAATACAGGGAACGGGGCTACACCTTC; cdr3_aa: CASSEYRERGYTF
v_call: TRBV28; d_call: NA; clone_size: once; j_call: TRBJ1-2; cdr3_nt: TGTGCCAGCAGTTTGGGCCAGGGGTGGGGCTACACCTTC; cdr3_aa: CASSLGQGWGYTF
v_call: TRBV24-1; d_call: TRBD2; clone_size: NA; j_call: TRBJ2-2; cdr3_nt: TGTGCCACCAGGGGAGCGGGGGGCGCCGGGGAGCTGTTTTTT; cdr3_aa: CATRGAGGAGELFF
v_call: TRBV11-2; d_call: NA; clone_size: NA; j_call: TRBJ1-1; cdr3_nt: TGTGCCAGCAGCTTAGAGGGGGTTGGCACTGAAGCTTTCTTT; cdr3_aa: CASSLEGVGTEAFF
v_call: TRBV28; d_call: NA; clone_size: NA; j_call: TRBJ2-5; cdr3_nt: TGTGCCAGCAGTGCCTGGCGTAGGGCGGAGACCCAGTACTTC; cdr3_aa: CASSAWRRAETQYF